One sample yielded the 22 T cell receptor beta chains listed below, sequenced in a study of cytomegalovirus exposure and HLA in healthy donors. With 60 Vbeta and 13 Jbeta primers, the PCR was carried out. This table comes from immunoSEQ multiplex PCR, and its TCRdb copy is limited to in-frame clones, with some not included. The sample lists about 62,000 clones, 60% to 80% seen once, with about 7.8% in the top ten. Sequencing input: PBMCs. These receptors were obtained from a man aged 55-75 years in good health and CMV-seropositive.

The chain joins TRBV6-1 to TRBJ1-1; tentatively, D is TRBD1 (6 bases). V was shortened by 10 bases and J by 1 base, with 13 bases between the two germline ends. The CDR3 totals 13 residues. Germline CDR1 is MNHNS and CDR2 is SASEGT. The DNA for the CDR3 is TGTGCCACTCGACAGGCAGCGAACACTGAAGCTTTCTTT. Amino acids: CATRQAANTEAFF.

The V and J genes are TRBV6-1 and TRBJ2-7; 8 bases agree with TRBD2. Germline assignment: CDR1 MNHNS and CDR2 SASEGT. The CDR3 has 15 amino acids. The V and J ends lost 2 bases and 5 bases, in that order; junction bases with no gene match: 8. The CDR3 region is CASSESGTRSNEQYF. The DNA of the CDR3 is TGTGCCAGCAGTGAAAGTGGGACTAGATCTAACGAGCAGTACTTC.

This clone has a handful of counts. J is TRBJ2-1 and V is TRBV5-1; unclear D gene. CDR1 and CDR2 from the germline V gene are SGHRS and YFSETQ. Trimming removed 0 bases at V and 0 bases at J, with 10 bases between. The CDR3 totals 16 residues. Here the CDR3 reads CASSLAGVYSYNEQFF. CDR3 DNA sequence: TGCGCCAGCAGCTTGGCCGGAGTCTACTCCTACAATGAGCAGTTCTTC.

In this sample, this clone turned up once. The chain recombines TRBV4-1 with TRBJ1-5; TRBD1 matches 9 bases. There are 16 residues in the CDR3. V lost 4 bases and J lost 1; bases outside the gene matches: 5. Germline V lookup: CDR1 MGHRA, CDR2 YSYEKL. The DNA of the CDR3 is TGCGCCAGCAGCCCTACAGGGGGCATGAGCAATCAGCCCCAGCATTTT. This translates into CASSPTGGMSNQPQHF.

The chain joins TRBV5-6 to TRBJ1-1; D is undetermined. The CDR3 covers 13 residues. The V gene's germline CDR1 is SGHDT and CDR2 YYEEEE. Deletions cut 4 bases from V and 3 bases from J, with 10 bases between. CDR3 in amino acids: CASSPPSDTEAFF. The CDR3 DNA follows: TGTGCCAGCAGCCCCCCCTCGGACACTGAAGCTTTCTTT.

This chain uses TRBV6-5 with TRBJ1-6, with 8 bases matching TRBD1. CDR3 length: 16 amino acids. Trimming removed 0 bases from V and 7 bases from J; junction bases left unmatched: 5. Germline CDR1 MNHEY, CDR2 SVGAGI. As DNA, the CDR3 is TGTGCCAGCAGTTACTCTCGGGACAGGACCAATTCACCCCTCCACTTT. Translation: CASSYSRDRTNSPLHF.

The CDR3 region has the DNA TGTGCCAGCAGCTTGAATACAGGCTATGGCTACACCTTC. It specifies CASSLNTGYGYTF. V gene TRBV7-8 combines with J gene TRBJ1-2; tentative D call: TRBD1 (5 bases). In germline, CDR1 is SGHVS, CDR2 FQNEAQ. V lost 3 bases and J 4 bases, leaving 9 bases between the germline ends. CDR3 length equals 13 residues.

The CDR3 here is CASSRTGKETQYF. In DNA, the CDR3 is TGTGCCAGCAGTCGGACAGGGAAAGAGACCCAGTACTTC. The rearrangement uses TRBV6-5 and TRBJ2-5; 8 bases align to TRBD1. Trimming at V came to 5 bases and at J to 3 bases, leaving 2 bases not matched to a gene. CDR3 size: 13 residues. The V gene's germline CDR1 is MNHEY and CDR2 SVGAGI.

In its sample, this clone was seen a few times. The CDR3 spells CASTDGAGGQDTQYF. The DNA for the CDR3 is TGCGCCAGTACTGACGGAGCGGGGGGCCAAGATACGCAGTATTTT. The chain links TRBV5-1 to TRBJ2-3; TRBD2 matches 9 bases. The CDR3 loop spans 15 amino acids. CDR1 is SGHRS, CDR2 YFSETQ, per germline. The V gene end was trimmed by 8 bases and the J gene end by 5 bases; junction bases not matched to a gene: 12. The full variable domain, in which reference TRBV5-1 and TRBJ2-3 provide the parts outside the CDR3, is KAGVTQTPRYLIKTRGQQVTLSCSPISGHRSVSWYQQTPGQGLQFLFEYFSETQRNKGNFPGRFSGRQFSNSRSEMNVSTLELGDSALYLCASTDGAGGQDTQYFGPGTRLTVL.

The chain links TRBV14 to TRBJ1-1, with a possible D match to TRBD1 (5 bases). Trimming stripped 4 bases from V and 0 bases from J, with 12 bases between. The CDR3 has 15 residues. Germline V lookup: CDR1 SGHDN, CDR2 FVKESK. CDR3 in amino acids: CASSPGLLMNTEAFF. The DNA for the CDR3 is TGTGCCAGCAGCCCGGGACTGCTCATGAACACTGAAGCTTTCTTT.

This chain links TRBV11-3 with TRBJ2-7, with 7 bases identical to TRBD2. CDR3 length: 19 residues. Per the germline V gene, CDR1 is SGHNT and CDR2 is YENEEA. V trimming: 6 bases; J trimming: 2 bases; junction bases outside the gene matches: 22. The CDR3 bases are TGTGCCAGCAGGGGCCCCGGAACTAGCGCTAGTCTACGCCCCTACGAGCAGTACTTC. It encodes CASRGPGTSASLRPYEQYF.

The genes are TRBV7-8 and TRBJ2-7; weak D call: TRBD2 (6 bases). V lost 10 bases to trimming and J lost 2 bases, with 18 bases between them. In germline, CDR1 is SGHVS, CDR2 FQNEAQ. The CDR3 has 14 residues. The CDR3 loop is CATNPGELAYEQYF. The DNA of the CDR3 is TGTGCCACGAACCCGGGGGAACTGGCCTACGAGCAGTACTTC.

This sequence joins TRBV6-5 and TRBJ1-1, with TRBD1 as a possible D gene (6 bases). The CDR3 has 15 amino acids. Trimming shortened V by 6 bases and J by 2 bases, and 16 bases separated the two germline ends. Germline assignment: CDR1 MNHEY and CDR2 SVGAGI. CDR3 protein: CASSSSIQGNTEAFF. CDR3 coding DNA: TGTGCCAGCAGCTCCTCGATACAGGGTAACACTGAAGCTTTCTTT.

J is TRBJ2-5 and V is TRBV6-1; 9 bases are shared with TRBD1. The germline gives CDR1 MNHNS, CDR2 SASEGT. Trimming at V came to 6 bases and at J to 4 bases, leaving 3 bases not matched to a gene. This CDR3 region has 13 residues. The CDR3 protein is CASRGQGPETQYF. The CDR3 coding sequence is TGTGCCAGCAGGGGACAGGGCCCAGAGACCCAGTACTTC.

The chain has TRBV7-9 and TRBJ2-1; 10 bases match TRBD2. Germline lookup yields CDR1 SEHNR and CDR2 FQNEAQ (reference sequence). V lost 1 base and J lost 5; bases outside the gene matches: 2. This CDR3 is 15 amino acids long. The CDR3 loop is CASSLGLAGDNEQFF. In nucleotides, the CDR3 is TGTGCCAGCAGCTTAGGGCTAGCGGGAGACAATGAGCAGTTCTTC.

Written as DNA, the CDR3 is TGTGCCAGCAGCCAAGATCCTGCAGCGGGGAACTATGGCTACACCTTC. It codes for CASSQDPAAGNYGYTF. This sequence joins TRBV4-2 and TRBJ1-2, with D unclear. The CDR3 sequence is 16 residues long. Trimming pared 0 bases from V and 2 bases from J, leaving 13 bases between. Germline V gives CDR1 LGHNA, CDR2 YNFKEQ.

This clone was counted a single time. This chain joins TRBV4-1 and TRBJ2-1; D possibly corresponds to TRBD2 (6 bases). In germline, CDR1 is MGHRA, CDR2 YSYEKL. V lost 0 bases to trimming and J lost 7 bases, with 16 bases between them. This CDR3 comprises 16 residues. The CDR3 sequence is CASSQDVRLGGNEQFF. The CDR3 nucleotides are TGCGCCAGCAGCCAAGATGTTCGGTTGGGGGGTAATGAGCAGTTCTTC.

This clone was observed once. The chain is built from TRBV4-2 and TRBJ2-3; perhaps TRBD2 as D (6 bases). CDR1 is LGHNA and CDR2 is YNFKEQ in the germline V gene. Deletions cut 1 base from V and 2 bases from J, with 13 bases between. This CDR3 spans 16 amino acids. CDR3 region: CASSQVPGAYTDTQYF. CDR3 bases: TGTGCCAGCAGCCAAGTTCCGGGAGCGTACACAGATACGCAGTATTTT.

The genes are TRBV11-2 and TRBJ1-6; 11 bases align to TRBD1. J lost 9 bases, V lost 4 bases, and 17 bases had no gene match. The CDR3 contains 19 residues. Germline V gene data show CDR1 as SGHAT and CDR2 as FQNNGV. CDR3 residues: CASSSYSRTGGNFGSPLHF. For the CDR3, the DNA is TGTGCCAGCAGCTCTTACTCTAGGACAGGGGGCAACTTCGGTTCACCCCTCCACTTT. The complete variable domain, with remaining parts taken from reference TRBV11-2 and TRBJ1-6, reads EAGVAQSPRYKIIEKRQSVAFWCNPISGHATLYWYQQILGQGPKLLIQFQNNGVVDDSQLPKDRFSAERLKGVDSTLKIQPAKLEDSAVYLCASSSYSRTGGNFGSPLHFGNGTRLTVT.

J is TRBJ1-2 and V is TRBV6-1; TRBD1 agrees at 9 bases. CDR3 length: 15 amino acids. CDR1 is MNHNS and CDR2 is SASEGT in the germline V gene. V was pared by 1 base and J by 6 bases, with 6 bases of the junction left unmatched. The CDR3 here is CASSEGTGAMDGYTF. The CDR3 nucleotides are TGTGCCAGCAGTGAAGGGACAGGGGCAATGGATGGCTACACCTTC.

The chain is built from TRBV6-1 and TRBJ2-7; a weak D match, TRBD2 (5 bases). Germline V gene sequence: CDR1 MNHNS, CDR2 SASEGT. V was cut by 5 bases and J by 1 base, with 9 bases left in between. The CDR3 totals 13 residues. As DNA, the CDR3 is TGTGCCAGCAGTCCTGACTATTCCTACGAGCAGTACTTC. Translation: CASSPDYSYEQYF.

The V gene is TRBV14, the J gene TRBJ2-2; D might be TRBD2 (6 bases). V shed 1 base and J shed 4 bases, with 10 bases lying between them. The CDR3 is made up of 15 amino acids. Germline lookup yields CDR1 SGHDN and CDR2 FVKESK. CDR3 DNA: TGTGCCAGCAGCCAAGCTGGAGGGTCCACCGGGGAGCTGTTTTTT. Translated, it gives CASSQAGGSTGELFF. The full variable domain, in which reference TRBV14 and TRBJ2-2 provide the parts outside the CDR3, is EAGVTQFPSHSVIEKGQTVTLRCDPISGHDNLYWYRRVMGKEIKFLLHFVKESKQDESGMPNNRFLAERTGGTYSTLKVQPAELEDSGVYFCASSQAGGSTGELFFGEGSRLTVL.